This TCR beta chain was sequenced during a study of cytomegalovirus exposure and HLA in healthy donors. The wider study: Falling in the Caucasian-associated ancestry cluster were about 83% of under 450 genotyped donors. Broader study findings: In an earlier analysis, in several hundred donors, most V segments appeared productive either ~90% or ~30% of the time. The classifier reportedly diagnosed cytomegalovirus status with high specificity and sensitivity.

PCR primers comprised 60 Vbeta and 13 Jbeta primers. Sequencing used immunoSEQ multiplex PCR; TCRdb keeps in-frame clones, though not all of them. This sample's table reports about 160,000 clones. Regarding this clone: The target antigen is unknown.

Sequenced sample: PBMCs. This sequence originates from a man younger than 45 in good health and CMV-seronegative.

The chain's CDR3 is CSVEAGRGANEKLFF. In DNA form, the CDR3 reads TGCAGCGTTGAAGCGGGGCGGGGGGCTAATGAAAAACTGTTTTTT. This chain joins TRBV29-1 and TRBJ1-4, with D possibly TRBD1 on 5 matching bases. Per germline, CDR1 SQVTM and CDR2 ANQGSEA. The length of the CDR3 is 15 residues. Trimming removed 1 base at V and 3 bases at J, with 12 bases between.